The present entry profiles one T cell receptor (beta chain) with its context. Per the original methods: Estimation of nucleated cell counts was performed using reference gene primer amplification. Clones were read by immunoSEQ multiplex PCR, and TCRdb kept only the in-frame ones, dropping some. V, J and clone size are taken as reported in that table, and D and trimming were inferred from the DNA itself. The profile shows 300,000 to 400,000 clones, about nine tenths of them singletons. Followed over time, Seattle patients had been enrolled while infection was active. This record comes from a study of blood T cell repertoires in COVID-19. Study at large: Acute-phase and convalescent COVID-19 samples originated in the United States, Italy and Spain. In each case, the material was cDNA or gDNA derived from T cells, B-cell-depleted T cells, or PBMCs.

The sample was peripheral blood. The receptor comes from a woman aged 45-59 years with COVID-19, enrolled during active disease.

DNA of the CDR3: TGTGCCAGCAGCTCTGGACAGGGGGCAACTAATGAAAAACTGTTTTTT. Protein sequence: CASSSGQGATNEKLFF. This sequence joins TRBV7-9 and TRBJ1-4, with 10 positions matching TRBD1. Germline V gives CDR1 SEHNR, CDR2 FQNEAQ (reference sequence). V shed 4 bases, J shed 0 bases, and the junction held 2 bases outside the gene matches. This CDR3 region has 16 residues.